Presented here are 28 T cell receptor beta chains from one specimen sequenced in a study of cytomegalovirus exposure and HLA in healthy donors. Vbeta (60) and Jbeta (13) primers were used in the PCR. The table came from immunoSEQ multiplex PCR; TCRdb's copy has only in-frame clones and leaves some out. The sample contains approximately 130,000 clones, around 82% of which appear only once. The sequencing input was PBMCs. The source is a man aged 50-60 years in good health and CMV-seronegative.

V gene TRBV7-3 combines with J gene TRBJ2-5; the match to TRBD1 covers 10 bases. The length of the CDR3 is 15 residues. J lost 4 bases, V lost 5 bases, and 7 bases had no gene match. Germline values: CDR1 SGHTA, CDR2 FQGTGA. The CDR3 sequence is CASSLDRGLTETQYF. DNA of the CDR3: TGTGCCAGCAGCCTAGACAGGGGGCTTACAGAGACCCAGTACTTC.

The chain links TRBV27 to TRBJ2-1; TRBD2 might be the D (6 bases). The length of the CDR3 is 17 residues. Between the trimmed V and J ends, which lost 4 bases and 0 bases, there was a span of 16 bases. Germline V gene sequence: CDR1 MNHEY, CDR2 SMNVEV (reference sequence). The CDR3 loop is CASSSPNSGVSYNEQFF. CDR3 nucleotide sequence: TGTGCCAGCAGTTCCCCAAATAGCGGAGTCTCCTACAATGAGCAGTTCTTC.

V usage is TRBV6-5 and J usage is TRBJ2-5, with D perhaps matching TRBD1 (6 bases). The J call may be in error: the DNA end matches TRBJ2-7 better. Germline values: CDR1 MNHEY, CDR2 SVGAGI. This CDR3 contains 14 residues. The CDR3 DNA reads TGTGCCAGCAGTTATGGCAGGGGAGCCTACGAGCAGTACTTC. Protein sequence: CASSYGRGAYEQYF.

This clone was detected once. The J gene is TRBJ2-1, the V gene TRBV29-1; D is possibly TRBD2 (6 bases). Trimming cost V 4 bases and J 4 bases, with 11 bases left between them. Germline-derived CDR1 and CDR2 are SQVTM and ANQGSEA. The CDR3 consists of 13 residues. CDR3 DNA: TGCAGCGTTGCGGTAGCGGCGTACAATGAGCAGTTCTTC. This sequence encodes CSVAVAAYNEQFF.

The chain has TRBV2 and TRBJ1-5; 8 bases are a match to TRBD1. J gave up 4 bases and V 4 bases, and 6 bases lay outside the gene matches. Germline V gene data show CDR1 as SNHLY and CDR2 as FYNNEI. The CDR3 has 15 amino acids. The CDR3 sequence: CASSAEQGGNQPQHF. The DNA of the CDR3 is TGTGCCAGCAGTGCAGAACAGGGGGGTAATCAGCCCCAGCATTTT.

The chain combines TRBV7-9 with TRBJ2-3, with D possibly TRBD1 on 5 matching bases. The germline V and J ends were trimmed by 4 bases and 4 bases, with 15 bases remaining between them. CDR1 and CDR2 (germline): SEHNR, FQNEAQ (reference sequence). The length of the CDR3 is 15 residues. The CDR3 spells CASSSEGGAADTQYF. In DNA form, the CDR3 reads TGTGCCAGCAGCTCCGAAGGTGGGGCGGCAGATACGCAGTATTTT.

The chain couples TRBV19 to TRBJ2-2, with 9 bases lining up with TRBD2. Germline V CDR1 and CDR2: LNHDA, SQIVND (reference sequence). This CDR3 region has 14 residues. The J segment lost 5 bases and the V segment lost 8 bases, leaving 6 bases of the junction unmatched. The CDR3 region is CASGSSGITGELFF. The CDR3, as DNA: TGTGCCAGTGGTTCTAGCGGGATAACCGGGGAGCTGTTTTTT.

The chain has TRBV30 and TRBJ2-7; possibly TRBD2 for D (5 bases). The CDR3 consists of 14 residues. Germline V gives CDR1 GTSNPN, CDR2 SVGIG (reference sequence). The V gene lost 0 bases and the J gene lost 2 bases, with 11 bases spanning the gap. CDR3 nucleotides: TGTGCCTGGAGTGTACTAGACACTCCCTACGAGCAGTACTTC. It translates to CAWSVLDTPYEQYF. Combining the CDR3 with reference TRBV30 and TRBJ2-7 gives the whole variable domain SQTIHQWPATLVQPVGSPLSLECTVEGTSNPNLYWYRQAAGRGLQLLFYSVGIGQISSEVPQNLSASRPQDRQFILSSKKLLLSDSGFYLCAWSVLDTPYEQYFGPGTRLTVT.

This clone showed up just once. The genes are TRBV5-4 and TRBJ2-3, with TRBD2 matching 12 bases. Germline V CDR1 and CDR2: SGHNT, YYREEE (reference sequence). CDR3 length: 16 residues. V trimming: 4 bases; J trimming: 2 bases; junction bases outside the gene matches: 5. CDR3 residues: CASSQLAGGVTDTQYF. As DNA, the CDR3 is TGTGCCAGCAGCCAACTAGCGGGAGGTGTCACAGATACGCAGTATTTT.

This rearrangement joins TRBV5-1 to TRBJ2-2; TRBD1 might be the D (7 bases). The CDR3 loop spans 16 amino acids. The ends were cut back, 4 bases at V and 3 bases at J, with 16 bases in the middle. Germline values: CDR1 SGHRS, CDR2 YFSETQ. The CDR3 protein is CASSREGRGDTGELFF. DNA for the CDR3: TGCGCCAGCAGCCGCGAGGGCAGGGGGGACACCGGGGAGCTGTTTTTT.

CDR3 region: CASSLGTSVSTDTQYF. DNA of the CDR3: TGCGCCAGCAGCCTGGGGACTAGCGTGAGCACAGATACGCAGTATTTT. J is TRBJ2-3 and V is TRBV4-1, with 10 bases aligning to TRBD2. Losses at the gene ends were 4 bases for V and 0 bases for J; bases not matched to a gene: 4. The CDR3 contains 16 residues. CDR1 is MGHRA and CDR2 is YSYEKL in the germline V gene.

This clone was seen ten or more times. The gene calls are TRBV2 and TRBJ2-3; the match to TRBD2 covers 8 bases. The CDR3 runs to 15 residues. With V trimmed by 2 bases and J by 7 bases, 8 bases remained unmatched. Germline assignment: CDR1 SNHLY and CDR2 FYNNEI. In DNA, the CDR3 is TGTGCCAGCAGTGAACAGGGACTAGTGAAGTATACGCAGTATTTT. Translating gives CASSEQGLVKYTQYF.

This sequence joins TRBV10-3 and TRBJ2-2, with TRBD2 matching 9 bases. Germline V gene sequence: CDR1 ENHRY, CDR2 SYGVKD. This CDR3 region has 15 residues. J gave up 6 bases and V 5 bases, and 7 bases lay outside the gene matches. The CDR3 is CAISPLAGKAGELFF. Written as DNA, the CDR3 is TGTGCCATCAGTCCCCTAGCGGGAAAGGCCGGGGAGCTGTTTTTT.

The chain employs TRBV28 and TRBJ1-1; 9 bases match TRBD1. CDR1 and CDR2 (germline): MDHEN, SYDVKM. The CDR3 sequence is 14 residues long. V shed 6 bases, J shed 4 bases, and the junction held 6 bases outside the gene matches. The chain's CDR3 is CASRQDRGVTEAFF. CDR3 nucleotide sequence: TGTGCCAGCAGGCAGGACAGGGGTGTCACTGAAGCTTTCTTT.

The chain uses TRBV18 and TRBJ2-5; the D gene is possibly TRBD2 (6 bases). This CDR3 contains 15 residues. The V end was cut by 1 base, the J end by 1 base, with 10 bases between. The V gene's germline CDR1 is KGHSH and CDR2 LQKENI. The CDR3 DNA follows: TGTGCCAGCTCACCACGAATGGGGGGCCAAGAGACCCAGTACTTC. This codes for CASSPRMGGQETQYF.

This clone was detected only a few times. J is TRBJ2-7 and V is TRBV9; D is undetermined. The CDR3 contains 14 residues. Trimming pared 3 bases from V and 0 bases from J, leaving 10 bases between. Germline lookup yields CDR1 SGDLS and CDR2 YYNGEE. For the CDR3, the DNA is TGTGCCAGCAGCGCCTCCCCGAGCTCCTACGAGCAGTACTTC. Translation: CASSASPSSYEQYF.

The rearrangement joins TRBV2 to TRBJ2-5, with TRBD2 matching over 10 bases. CDR1 is SNHLY and CDR2 is FYNNEI in the germline V gene. The CDR3 sequence is 14 residues long. V was clipped by 6 bases and J by 2 bases; unmatched bases: 3. The CDR3 loop reads CASSELAGQETQYF. The CDR3 nucleotides are TGTGCCAGCAGCGAACTAGCGGGGCAAGAGACCCAGTACTTC.

This clone was seen a single time. The same CDR3 can be traced to other DNA sequences in this sample. The J gene is TRBJ1-2, the V gene TRBV30; D is uncertain. Germline assignment: CDR1 GTSNPN and CDR2 SVGIG (reference sequence). Between the trimmed V and J ends, which lost 1 base and 5 bases, there was a span of 8 bases. This CDR3 comprises 12 residues. This CDR3 reads CAWSEARYGYTF. CDR3 nucleotide sequence: TGTGCCTGGAGTGAAGCGCGGTATGGCTACACCTTC.

The chain combines TRBV6-6 with TRBJ1-1; a possible D gene is TRBD1 (5 bases). Trimming took 10 bases from V and 6 from J, leaving 9 bases between them. Per the germline V gene, CDR1 is MNHNY and CDR2 is SVGAGI (reference sequence). The CDR3 has 10 residues. The CDR3 protein is CAIGAAEAFF. The CDR3 DNA sequence: TGTGCCATTGGGGCGGCTGAAGCTTTCTTT.

DNA of the CDR3: TGTGCCAGCAGCTTAGGAGGATTCGGCTACGAGCAGTACTTC. This translates into CASSLGGFGYEQYF. V is TRBV7-9 and J is TRBJ2-7; no clear D gene. CDR1 and CDR2 (germline): SEHNR, FQNEAQ (reference sequence). CDR3 length equals 14 residues. Trimming removed 1 base from V and 3 bases from J, with 10 bases in between.

The rearrangement uses TRBV29-1 and TRBJ1-4; D may be TRBD1 (5 bases). Trimming removed 3 bases from V and 5 bases from J, with 16 bases in between. Germline values: CDR1 SQVTM, CDR2 ANQGSEA. The CDR3 runs to 15 residues. CDR3 nucleotide sequence: TGCAGCGTTGATAAAGGGGTAGGAGGGAATGAAAAACTGTTTTTT. It specifies CSVDKGVGGNEKLFF.

This clone has just one count. This chain links TRBV27 with TRBJ2-2; 9 nucleotides align to TRBD2. Trimming removed 6 bases from V and 5 bases from J; junction bases left unmatched: 16. Germline CDR1 is MNHEY and CDR2 is SMNVEV (reference sequence). The CDR3 is made up of 18 amino acids. CDR3 in amino acids: CASRLRPSIAGETGELFF. The CDR3 bases are TGTGCCAGCAGATTACGACCGTCGATAGCGGGAGAAACCGGGGAGCTGTTTTTT.

The chain carries TRBV11-1 and TRBJ2-7, with a tentative D call TRBD1 (5 bases). The CDR3 is 16 residues long. The V end was cut by 8 bases, the J end by 2 bases, with 22 bases between. In germline, CDR1 is SGHAT, CDR2 FQDESV (reference sequence). The CDR3 loop is CASARPRTDITYEQYF. Written as DNA, the CDR3 is TGTGCCAGCGCCCGCCCCCGGACGGACATTACCTACGAGCAGTACTTC. Full variable domain (remainder filled in from reference TRBV11-1 and TRBJ2-7): EAEVAQSPRYKITEKSQAVAFWCDPISGHATLYWYRQILGQGPELLVQFQDESVVDDSQLPKDRFSAERLKGVDSTLKIQPAELGDSAMYLCASARPRTDITYEQYFGPGTRLTVT.

J is TRBJ1-5 and V is TRBV27; TRBD1 agrees at 7 bases. The J segment lost 7 bases and the V segment lost 5 bases, leaving 11 bases of the junction unmatched. CDR1 and CDR2 (germline): MNHEY, SMNVEV (reference sequence). This CDR3 contains 15 residues. The CDR3 is CASSPRGRGYQPQHF. The CDR3 region has the DNA TGTGCCAGCAGTCCCCGTGGCAGGGGGTACCAGCCCCAGCATTTT.

The genes are TRBV2 and TRBJ2-5, with 11 bases matching TRBD2. Germline V gives CDR1 SNHLY, CDR2 FYNNEI. The V gene end was trimmed by 5 bases and the J gene end by 5 bases; junction bases not matched to a gene: 10. The CDR3 spans 16 residues. As DNA, the CDR3 is TGTGCCAGCAGTTCCGGGACTAGCGGTAGATCGGAGACCCAGTACTTC. This gives the protein CASSSGTSGRSETQYF.

This clone was counted a single time. The genes are TRBV7-2 and TRBJ2-7; 10 bases match TRBD1. The CDR3 totals 15 residues. After removal of 4 bases from V and 5 bases from J, the junction contained 8 bases not matched to a gene. Germline-derived CDR1 and CDR2 are SGHTA and FQGNSA. CDR3 sequence: CASSSSGTGVNEQYF. The CDR3 DNA sequence: TGTGCCAGCAGCTCATCCGGGACAGGGGTAAACGAGCAGTACTTC.

The rearrangement uses TRBV28 and TRBJ2-1; the D is unclear. Per the germline V gene, CDR1 is MDHEN and CDR2 is SYDVKM. This CDR3 region has 13 residues. Trimming removed 1 base at V and 9 bases at J, with 10 bases between. Here the CDR3 DNA reads TGTGCCAGCAGTTTATTACATATCAGTGAGCAGTTCTTC. Amino acids: CASSLLHISEQFF. Filled out from reference TRBV28 and TRBJ2-1, the complete variable domain reads DVKVTQSSRYLVKRTGEKVFLECVQDMDHENMFWYRQDPGLGLRLIYFSYDVKMKEKGDIPEGYSVSREKKERFSLILESASTNQTSMYLCASSLLHISEQFFGPGTRLTVL.

The genes are TRBV6-1 and TRBJ2-5; D possibly corresponds to TRBD2 (5 bases). Germline V gene lookup returns CDR1 MNHNS and CDR2 SASEGT. The CDR3 sequence is 14 residues long. The germline V and J ends were trimmed by 4 bases and 5 bases, with 14 bases remaining between them. The CDR3 reads CASSGNGPGETQYF. The CDR3 DNA reads as TGTGCCAGCAGTGGAAATGGGCCGGGGGAGACCCAGTACTTC.